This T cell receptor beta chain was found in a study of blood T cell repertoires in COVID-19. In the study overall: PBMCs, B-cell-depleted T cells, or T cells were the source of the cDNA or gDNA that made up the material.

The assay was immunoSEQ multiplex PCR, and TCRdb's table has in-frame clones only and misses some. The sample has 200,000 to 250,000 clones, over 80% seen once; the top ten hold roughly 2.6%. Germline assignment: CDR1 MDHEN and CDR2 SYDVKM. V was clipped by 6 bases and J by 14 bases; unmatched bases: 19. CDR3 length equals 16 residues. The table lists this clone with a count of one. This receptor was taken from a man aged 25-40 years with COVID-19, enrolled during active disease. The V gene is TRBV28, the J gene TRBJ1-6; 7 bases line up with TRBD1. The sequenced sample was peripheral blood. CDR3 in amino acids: CASRPHSGQLNRALHF. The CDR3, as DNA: TGTGCCAGCAGGCCCCACTCGGGACAGCTGAATAGGGCCCTCCACTTT.